Given below is one T cell receptor beta chain in context. This clonotype was recorded at least ten times. Its recognized antigen is unknown. It has no much larger one-base neighbor in the sample; base qualities were not kept. Sequenced on an Illumina NovaSeq 6000. Using 5'RACE with constant-segment primers, TCRalpha and TCRbeta cDNA libraries were constructed, with sample barcodes and unique molecular identifiers added in the process. Trizol reagent was used to extract RNA from every sample. Amplification of the libraries took two PCR steps, and the second step added a second sample barcode plus Illumina TruSeq adapters. Libraries were sequenced on an Illumina NovaSeq with 2 x 150 bp paired-end reads. Per the authors' processing: Demultiplexing of reads and collapsing into UMI-guided consensus sequences were performed with migec v1.2.7. Using mixcr v2.1.11, the UMI consensuses were aligned to TRA and TRB V and J templates and assembled into clonotypes. Expanded or contracted clonotypes were those called significant by both edgeR and NoisET, with noise models trained on biological replicates. For edgeR calls, a false discovery rate-adjusted p below 0.01 and a log2 fold-change threshold of 1 were applied. As an exploratory analysis of dynamics, max-normalized trajectories of the 1000 most abundant clonotypes were examined by PCA with hierarchical clustering. Each responding clone was given a CD4 or CD8 phenotype based on the CD4+ and CD8+ repertoires, which had been sequenced separately. TCRdb trimmed public reads at Q25 via fastp, called clones via MiXCR and kept in-frame beta chains. CDR3 protein sequences are deduplicated, and each keeps its most common genes and DNA. None of the V and J calls come from the authors' own analysis; TCRdb made them. Within this sample are around 120,000 distinct CDR3 sequences, with about a sixth of them counted one time only. The biggest ten clones account for about 15% of the sample.

These data come from a study of T-cell memory formation after mild COVID-19 (dated by TCRdb to 2020 to 2023). About the full investigation: Most TCR sequence clusters were specific to one of the two donors. Two young, previously healthy adult volunteers made up the cohort, one male and one female. T-cell clones expanding and contracting after mild COVID-19 in a couple of donors were tracked by longitudinal TCRalpha and TCRbeta repertoire sequencing. General conclusions and limits of the study: Contracting CD4+ clones were found mainly in CM and EM memory subsets, while CD8+ clones were enriched in EMRA. The study covered only a couple of mild cases, and larger cohorts including severe cases with pre-infection samples were considered necessary. Some responding clones were detected in pre-infection memory, which suggested that pre-existing cross-reactive memory T cells had joined the SARS-CoV-2 response. Clones contracting from day 15 to 85 had balanced CD4/CD8 phenotypes, while a second wave expanding from day 15 to 37 was biased towards CD4+. SARS-CoV-2 specificity of the second-wave clones peaking on day 37 was not confirmed.

Ficoll-Paque density gradient centrifugation was used to isolate PBMCs. This sequence originates from an adult woman who had mild COVID-19 (a few samples of this study predate the infection). The sample titles of this study are shuffled in the database, so cell type and time point are left out; the donor was told from shared clones. The sequenced material came from PBMCs or a T cell subset sorted from them (not recorded which).

In nucleotide form, the sequence is TGTGCCAGCCTCCTCAGCGGGGCCCCCTACGAGCAGTACTTC. It translates to CASLLSGAPYEQYF. The chain was built from TRBV7-9 and TRBJ2-7, with 7 bases in between that match TRBD2. The germline V gene encodes CDR1 SEHNR and CDR2 FQNEAQ (reference sequence). Ends trimmed: V by 8 bases, J by 2 bases; bases unmatched to a gene: 9. The CDR3 numbers 14 residues from cysteine through phenylalanine. Here the CDR3 DNA is all that survives: 42 bases in frame from base 1.